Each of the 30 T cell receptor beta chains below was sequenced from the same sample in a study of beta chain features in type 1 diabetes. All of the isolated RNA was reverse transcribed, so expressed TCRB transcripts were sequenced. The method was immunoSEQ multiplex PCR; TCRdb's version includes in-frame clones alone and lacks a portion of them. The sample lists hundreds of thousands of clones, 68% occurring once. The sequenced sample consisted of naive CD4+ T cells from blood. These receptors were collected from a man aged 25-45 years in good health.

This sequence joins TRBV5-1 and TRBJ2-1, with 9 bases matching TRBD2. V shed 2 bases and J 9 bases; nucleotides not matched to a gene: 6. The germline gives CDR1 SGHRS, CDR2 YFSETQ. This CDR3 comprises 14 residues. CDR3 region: CASSLVAGEGEQFF. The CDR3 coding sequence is TGCGCCAGCAGCTTAGTAGCGGGAGAGGGTGAGCAGTTCTTC.

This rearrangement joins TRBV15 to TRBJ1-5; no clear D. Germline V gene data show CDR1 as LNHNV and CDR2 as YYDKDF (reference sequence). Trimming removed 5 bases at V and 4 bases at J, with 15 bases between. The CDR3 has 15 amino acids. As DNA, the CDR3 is TGTGCCACCAGCGCCGGCATACCTAATAATCAGCCCCAGCATTTT. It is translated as CATSAGIPNNQPQHF.

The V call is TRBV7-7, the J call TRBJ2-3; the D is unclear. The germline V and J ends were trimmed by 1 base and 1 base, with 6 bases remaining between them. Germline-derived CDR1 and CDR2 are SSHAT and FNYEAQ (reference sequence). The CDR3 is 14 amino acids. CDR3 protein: CASSLDRGTDTQYF. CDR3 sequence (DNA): TGTGCCAGCAGCTTAGATCGGGGCACAGATACGCAGTATTTT.

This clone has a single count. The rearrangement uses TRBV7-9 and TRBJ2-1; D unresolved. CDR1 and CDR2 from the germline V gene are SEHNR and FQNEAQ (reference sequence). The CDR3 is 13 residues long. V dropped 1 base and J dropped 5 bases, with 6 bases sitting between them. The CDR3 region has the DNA TGTGCCAGCAGCTTAGAAATAGACAATGAGCAGTTCTTC. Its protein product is CASSLEIDNEQFF.

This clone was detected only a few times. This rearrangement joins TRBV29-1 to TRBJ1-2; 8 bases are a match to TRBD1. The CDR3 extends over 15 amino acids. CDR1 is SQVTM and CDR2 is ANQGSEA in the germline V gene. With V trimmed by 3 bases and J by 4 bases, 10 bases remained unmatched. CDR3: CSVDDRGETRYGYTF. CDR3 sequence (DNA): TGCAGCGTTGACGACAGGGGAGAGACCCGCTATGGCTACACCTTC.

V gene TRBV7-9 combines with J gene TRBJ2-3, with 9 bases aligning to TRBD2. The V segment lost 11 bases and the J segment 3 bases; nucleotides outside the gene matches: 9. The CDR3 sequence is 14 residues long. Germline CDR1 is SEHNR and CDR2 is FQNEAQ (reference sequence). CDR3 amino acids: CAAGGTSKTDTQYF. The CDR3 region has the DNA TGTGCCGCCGGCGGGACTAGCAAAACAGATACGCAGTATTTT.

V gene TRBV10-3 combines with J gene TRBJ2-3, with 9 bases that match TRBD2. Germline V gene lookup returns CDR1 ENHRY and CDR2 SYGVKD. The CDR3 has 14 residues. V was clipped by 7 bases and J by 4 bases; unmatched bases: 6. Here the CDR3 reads CAITGGGAPDTQYF. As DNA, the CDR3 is TGTGCCATCACAGGCGGGGGGGCCCCAGATACGCAGTATTTT.

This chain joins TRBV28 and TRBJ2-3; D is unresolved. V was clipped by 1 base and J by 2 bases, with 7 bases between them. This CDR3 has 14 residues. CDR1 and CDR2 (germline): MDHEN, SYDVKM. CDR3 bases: TGTGCCAGCAGTTTATTGCTGATCACAGATACGCAGTATTTT. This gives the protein CASSLLLITDTQYF.

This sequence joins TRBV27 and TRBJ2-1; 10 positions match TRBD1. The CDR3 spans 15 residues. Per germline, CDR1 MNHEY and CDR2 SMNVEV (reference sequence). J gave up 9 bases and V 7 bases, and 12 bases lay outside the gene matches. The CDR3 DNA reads TGTGCCAGCACCCCAGTGGGACAGGGGCAGGGTGAGCAGTTCTTC. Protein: CASTPVGQGQGEQFF.

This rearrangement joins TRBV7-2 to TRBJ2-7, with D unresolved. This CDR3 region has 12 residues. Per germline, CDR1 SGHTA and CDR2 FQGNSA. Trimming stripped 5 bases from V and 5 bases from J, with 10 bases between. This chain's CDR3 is CASSRSVHEQYF. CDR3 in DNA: TGTGCCAGCAGCCGCTCGGTCCACGAGCAGTACTTC.

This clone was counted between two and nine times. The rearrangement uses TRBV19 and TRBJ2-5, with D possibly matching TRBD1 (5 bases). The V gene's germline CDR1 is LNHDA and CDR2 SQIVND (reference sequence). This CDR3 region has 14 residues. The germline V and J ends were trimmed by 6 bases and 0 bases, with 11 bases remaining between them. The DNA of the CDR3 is TGTGCCAGTAGACCTGGGGCGTACCAAGAGACCCAGTACTTC. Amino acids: CASRPGAYQETQYF.

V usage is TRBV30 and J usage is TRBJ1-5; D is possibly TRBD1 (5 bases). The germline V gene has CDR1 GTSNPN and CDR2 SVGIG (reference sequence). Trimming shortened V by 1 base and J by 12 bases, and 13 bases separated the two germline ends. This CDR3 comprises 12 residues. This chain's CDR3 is CAWSGGPNRQHF. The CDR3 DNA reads TGTGCCTGGAGTGGGGGACCAAATCGCCAGCATTTT.

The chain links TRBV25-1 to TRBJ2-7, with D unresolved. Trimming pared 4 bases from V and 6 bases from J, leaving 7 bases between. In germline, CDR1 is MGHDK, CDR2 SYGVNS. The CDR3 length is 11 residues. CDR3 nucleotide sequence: TGTGCCAGCAGTGCGGCAGCCGAGCAGTACTTC. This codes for CASSAAAEQYF.

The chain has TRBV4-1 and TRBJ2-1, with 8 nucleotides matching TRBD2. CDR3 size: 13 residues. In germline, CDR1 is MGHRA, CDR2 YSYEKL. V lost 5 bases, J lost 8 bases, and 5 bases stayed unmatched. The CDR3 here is CASSGLAPDEQFF. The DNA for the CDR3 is TGCGCCAGCAGCGGACTAGCCCCGGATGAGCAGTTCTTC.

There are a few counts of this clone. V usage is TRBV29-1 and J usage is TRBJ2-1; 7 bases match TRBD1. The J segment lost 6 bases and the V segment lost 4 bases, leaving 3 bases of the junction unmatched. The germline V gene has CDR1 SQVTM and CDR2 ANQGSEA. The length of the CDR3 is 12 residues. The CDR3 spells CSVGGQVNEQFF. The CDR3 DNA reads TGCAGCGTTGGTGGACAGGTCAATGAGCAGTTCTTC.

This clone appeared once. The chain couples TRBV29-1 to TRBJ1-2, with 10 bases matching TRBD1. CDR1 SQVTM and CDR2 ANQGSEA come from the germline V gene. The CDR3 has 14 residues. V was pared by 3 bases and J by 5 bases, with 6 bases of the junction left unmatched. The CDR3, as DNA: TGCAGCGTTGAGAGGGACAGGGGAAGATATGGCTACACCTTC. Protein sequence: CSVERDRGRYGYTF.

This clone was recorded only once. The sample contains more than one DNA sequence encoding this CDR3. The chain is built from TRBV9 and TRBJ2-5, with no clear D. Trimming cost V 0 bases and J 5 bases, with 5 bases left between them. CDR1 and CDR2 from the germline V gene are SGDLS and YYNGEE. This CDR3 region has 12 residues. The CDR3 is CASSVGEETQYF. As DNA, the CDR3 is TGTGCCAGCAGCGTAGGAGAGGAGACCCAGTACTTC.

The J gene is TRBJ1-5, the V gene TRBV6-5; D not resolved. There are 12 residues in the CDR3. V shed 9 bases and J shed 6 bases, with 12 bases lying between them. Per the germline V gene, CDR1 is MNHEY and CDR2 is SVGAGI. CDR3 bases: TGTGCCAGTTGCGATTACGGTCAGCCCCAGCATTTT. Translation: CASCDYGQPQHF.

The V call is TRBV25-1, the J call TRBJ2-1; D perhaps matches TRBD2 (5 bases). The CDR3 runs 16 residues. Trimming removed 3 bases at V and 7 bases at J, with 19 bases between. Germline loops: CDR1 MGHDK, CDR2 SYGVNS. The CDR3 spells CASSDVAGKGKNEQFF. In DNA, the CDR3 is TGTGCCAGCAGTGATGTTGCCGGGAAGGGCAAGAATGAGCAGTTCTTC. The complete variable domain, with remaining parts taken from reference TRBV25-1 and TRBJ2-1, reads EADIYQTPRYLVIGTGKKITLECSQTMGHDKMYWYQQDPGMELHLIHYSYGVNSTEKGDLSSESTVSRIRTEHFPLTLESARPSHTSQYLCASSDVAGKGKNEQFFGPGTRLTVL.

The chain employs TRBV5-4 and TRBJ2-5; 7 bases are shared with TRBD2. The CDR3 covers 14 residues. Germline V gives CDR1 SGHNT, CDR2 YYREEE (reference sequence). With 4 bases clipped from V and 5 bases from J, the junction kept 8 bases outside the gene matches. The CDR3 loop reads CASSPWAGEETQYF. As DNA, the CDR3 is TGTGCCAGCAGCCCTTGGGCGGGAGAGGAGACCCAGTACTTC.

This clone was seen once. The CDR3 protein is CASSQPDRLVYEQYF. The DNA for the CDR3 is TGCGCCAGCAGCCAACCAGACAGATTGGTCTACGAGCAGTACTTC. The V gene is TRBV4-1, the J gene TRBJ2-7, with D possibly matching TRBD1 (5 bases). The ends were cut back, 2 bases at V and 3 bases at J, with 14 bases in the middle. The CDR3 has 15 amino acids. CDR1 MGHRA and CDR2 YSYEKL come from the germline V gene.

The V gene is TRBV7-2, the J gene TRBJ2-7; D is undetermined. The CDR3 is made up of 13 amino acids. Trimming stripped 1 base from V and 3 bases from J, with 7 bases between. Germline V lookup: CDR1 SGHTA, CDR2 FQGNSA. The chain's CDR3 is CASSLVGGYEQYF. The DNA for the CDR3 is TGTGCCAGCAGCTTAGTGGGCGGCTACGAGCAGTACTTC.

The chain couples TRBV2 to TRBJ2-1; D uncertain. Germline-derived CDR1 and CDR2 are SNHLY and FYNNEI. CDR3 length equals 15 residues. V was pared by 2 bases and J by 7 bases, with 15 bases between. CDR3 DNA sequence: TGTGCCAGCAGTGAATTCGGACGTGTCGGGAATGAGCAGTTCTTC. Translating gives CASSEFGRVGNEQFF.

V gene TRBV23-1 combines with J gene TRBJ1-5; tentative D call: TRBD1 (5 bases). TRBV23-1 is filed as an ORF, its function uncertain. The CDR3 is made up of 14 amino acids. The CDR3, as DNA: TGCGTGAAAACACCAGCAGGGTCCAATCAGCCCCAGCATTTT. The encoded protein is CVKTPAGSNQPQHF.

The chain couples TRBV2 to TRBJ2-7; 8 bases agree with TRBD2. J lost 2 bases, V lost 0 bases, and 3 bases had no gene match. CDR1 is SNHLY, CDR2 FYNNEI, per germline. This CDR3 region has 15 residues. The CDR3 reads CASSEASGDTYEQYF. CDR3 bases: TGTGCCAGCAGTGAAGCTAGCGGGGACACCTACGAGCAGTACTTC. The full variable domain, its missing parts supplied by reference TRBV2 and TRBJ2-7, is EPEVTQTPSHQVTQMGQEVILRCVPISNHLYFYWYRQILGQKVEFLVSFYNNEISEKSEIFDDQFSVERPDGSNFTLKIRSTKLEDSAMYFCASSEASGDTYEQYFGPGTRLTVT.

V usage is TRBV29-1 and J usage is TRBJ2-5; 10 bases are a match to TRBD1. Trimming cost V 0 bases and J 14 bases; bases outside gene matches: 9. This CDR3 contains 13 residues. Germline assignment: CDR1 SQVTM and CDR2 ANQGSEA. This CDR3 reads CSVEDVGGTGVYF. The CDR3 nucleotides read TGCAGCGTTGAAGATGTTGGAGGGACAGGGGTTTACTTC.

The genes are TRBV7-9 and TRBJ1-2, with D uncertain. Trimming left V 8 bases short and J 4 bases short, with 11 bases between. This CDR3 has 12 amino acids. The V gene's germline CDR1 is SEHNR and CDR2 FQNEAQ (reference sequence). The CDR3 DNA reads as TGTGCCAGCGGTTCGGAGGTCTATGGCTACACCTTC. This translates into CASGSEVYGYTF.

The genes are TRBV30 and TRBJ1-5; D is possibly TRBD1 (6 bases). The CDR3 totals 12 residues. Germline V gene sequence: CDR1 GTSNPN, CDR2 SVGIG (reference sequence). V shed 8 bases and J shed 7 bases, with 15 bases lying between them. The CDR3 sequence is CALGEGGQPQHF. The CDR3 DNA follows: TGTGCCCTCGGGGAGGGGGGACAGCCCCAGCATTTT.

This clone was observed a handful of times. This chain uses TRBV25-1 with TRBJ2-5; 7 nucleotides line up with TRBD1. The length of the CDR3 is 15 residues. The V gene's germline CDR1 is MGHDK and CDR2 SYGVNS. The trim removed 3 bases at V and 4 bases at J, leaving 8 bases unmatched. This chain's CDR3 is CASSELDRLGETQYF. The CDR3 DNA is TGTGCCAGCAGTGAGTTGGACAGGCTAGGAGAGACCCAGTACTTC.

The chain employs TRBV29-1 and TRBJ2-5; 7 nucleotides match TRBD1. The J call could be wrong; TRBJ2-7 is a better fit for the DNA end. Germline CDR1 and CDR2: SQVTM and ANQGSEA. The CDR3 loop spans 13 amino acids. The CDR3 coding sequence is TGCAGCGTTGGACAGGGTGAAGCGTACGAGCAGTACTTC. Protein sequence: CSVGQGEAYEQYF.